This T cell receptor (beta chain) was found in a study of TIL therapy for anti-PD-1-resistant metastatic lung cancer. Study-wide context: Progressing patients received lymphodepletion, expanded TIL infusion and IL-2. Half of patients were current or former smokers. Study-level results: The baseline peripheral repertoire was partially replaced by infused TIL clonotypes that later decayed. This highly selected cohort may not generalize to typical lung cancer patients.

Sequencing used immunoSEQ v3. This table comes from immunoSEQ multiplex PCR, and its TCRdb copy is limited to in-frame clones, with some not included. The table has some 43,000 clones, 79% seen once. On this clone itself: Antigen: not known.

This CDR3 comprises 13 residues. Germline CDR1 SGHTS, CDR2 YDEGEE. V was clipped by 10 bases and J by 0 bases, with 10 bases between them. Time point here: pre-treatment sample, taken before nivolumab and TIL therapy. The sample here was blood, taken at baseline. The chain combines TRBV5-8 with TRBJ2-2; D is perhaps TRBD1 or TRBD2 (5 bases each). The receptor comes from a man between 65 and 79 years old with non-small cell lung cancer. Here the CDR3 DNA reads TGTGCCGGGACCGTCGCGAACACCGGGGAGCTGTTTTTT. It is translated as CAGTVANTGELFF.